This T cell receptor (beta chain) was captured in a study of cytomegalovirus exposure and HLA in healthy donors. Study-wide background: A prior study identified 117 million unique TCR beta sequences from 200 million or so T cells. Study results and limitations: Both high specificity and high sensitivity reportedly marked the classifier's diagnosis of cytomegalovirus status. When a later analysis compared HLA-associated TCR beta chains with equally common others, the HLA-associated chains turned out to be more clonally expanded and to have lower generation probabilities.

A word on this clone: Antigen: not known.

In the PCR, 60 Vbeta and 13 Jbeta primers were used. Only in-frame clones appear in the TCRdb table, and some are missing; sequencing was by immunoSEQ multiplex PCR. The sample has around 50,000 clones, about 70% seen once. The CDR3 is made up of 17 amino acids. V was pared by 5 bases and J by 4 bases, with 13 bases of the junction left unmatched. Germline V lookup: CDR1 LNHDA, CDR2 SQIVND (reference sequence). The sequence was obtained from a woman aged 45-65 years in good health and CMV-seropositive. The sequencing input was PBMCs. The chain joins TRBV19 to TRBJ2-2, with 7 bases aligning to TRBD1. In DNA form, the CDR3 reads TGTGCCAGTAGTTCGAGAAACTACGACAGGGCCACCGGGGAGCTGTTTTTT. Its translation: CASSSRNYDRATGELFF.